This TCR beta chain was obtained from a study of blood T cell repertoires in COVID-19. Study in general: In each case, the material was cDNA or gDNA derived from T cells, B-cell-depleted T cells, or PBMCs.

In the original processing: The assay estimated nucleated cells by amplifying reference gene primers. Assay: immunoSEQ multiplex PCR; the TCRdb copy retains only in-frame clones and omits some. V and J calls plus clone size are reproduced from that table; the DNA served to infer D and trimming. This sample carries over 70,000 clones, 65% to 85% of them seen once, and the ten largest clones take about 6%. The germline gives CDR1 GTSNPN, CDR2 SVGIG (reference sequence). The CDR3 totals 20 residues. The V segment lost 5 bases and the J segment 0 bases; nucleotides outside the gene matches: 16. Seattle's cohort entered during active infection and was followed longitudinally.

The sequenced sample was peripheral blood. The receptor was derived from a man in his 70s with COVID-19, enrolled during active disease. This sequence joins TRBV30 and TRBJ2-1; 13 nucleotides line up with TRBD2. The chain's CDR3 is CAWEGLAGTLHNPSYNEQFF. CDR3 coding DNA: TGTGCCTGGGAGGGACTAGCGGGGACCCTCCATAATCCCTCCTACAATGAGCAGTTCTTC.